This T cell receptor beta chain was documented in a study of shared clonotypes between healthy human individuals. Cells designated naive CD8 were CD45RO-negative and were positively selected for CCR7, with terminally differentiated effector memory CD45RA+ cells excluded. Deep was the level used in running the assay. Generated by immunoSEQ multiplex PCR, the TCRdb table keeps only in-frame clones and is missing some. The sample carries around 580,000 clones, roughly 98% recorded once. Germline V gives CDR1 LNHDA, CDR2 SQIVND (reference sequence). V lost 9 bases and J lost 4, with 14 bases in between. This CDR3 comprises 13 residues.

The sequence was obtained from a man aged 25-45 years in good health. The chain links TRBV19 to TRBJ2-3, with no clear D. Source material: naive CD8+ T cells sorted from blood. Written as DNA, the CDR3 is TGTGCCAGCAAACAGACGGGCCCAGATACGCAGTATTTT. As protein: CASKQTGPDTQYF.